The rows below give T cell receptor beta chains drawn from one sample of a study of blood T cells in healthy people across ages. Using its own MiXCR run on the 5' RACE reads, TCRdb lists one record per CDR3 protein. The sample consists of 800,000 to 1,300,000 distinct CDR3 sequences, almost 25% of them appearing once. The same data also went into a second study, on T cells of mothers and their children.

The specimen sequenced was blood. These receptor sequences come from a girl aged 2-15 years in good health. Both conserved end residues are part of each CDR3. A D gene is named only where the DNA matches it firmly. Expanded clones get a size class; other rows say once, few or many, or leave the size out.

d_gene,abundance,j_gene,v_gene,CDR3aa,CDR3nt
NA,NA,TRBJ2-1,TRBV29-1,CSVEGGGLYNEQFF,TGCAGCGTTGAAGGCGGGGGCCTATACAATGAGCAGTTCTTC
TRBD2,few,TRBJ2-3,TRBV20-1,CSARSTSGVADTQYF,TGCAGTGCTAGATCGACTAGCGGGGTTGCAGATACGCAGTATTTT
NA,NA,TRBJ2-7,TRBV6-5,CASSIGGESYEQYF,TGTGCCAGCAGTATTGGGGGAGAGTCCTACGAGCAGTACTTC
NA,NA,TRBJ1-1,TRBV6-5,CASSYSARGLNTEAFF,TGTGCCAGCAGTTACTCGGCGAGGGGACTGAACACTGAAGCTTTCTTT
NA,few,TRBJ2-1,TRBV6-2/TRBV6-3,CASSYSYVSSYSEQFF,TGTGCCAGCAGTTACTCGTACGTCAGCTCCTACAGTGAGCAGTTCTTC
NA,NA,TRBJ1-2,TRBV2,CATQQGEGYGYTF,TGTGCCACCCAGCAGGGTGAAGGGTATGGCTACACCTTC
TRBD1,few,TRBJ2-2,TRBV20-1,CSARDLTGETGELFF,TGCAGTGCTAGAGATTTGACAGGGGAGACCGGGGAGCTGTTTTTT
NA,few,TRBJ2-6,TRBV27,CATAPGALGVLTF,TGTGCCACCGCTCCAGGGGCCCTTGGTGTCCTGACTTTC
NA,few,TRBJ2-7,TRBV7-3,CASNHYEQYF,TGTGCCAGCAACCACTACGAGCAGTACTTC
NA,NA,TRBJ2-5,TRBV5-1,CASHEPEETQYF,TGCGCCAGCCACGAACCCGAAGAGACCCAGTACTTC
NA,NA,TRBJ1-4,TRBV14,CASSQMHQAEKLFF,TGTGCCAGCAGCCAAATGCACCAGGCAGAAAAACTGTTTTTT
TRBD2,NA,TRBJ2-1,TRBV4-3,CASSQAPGLVGSEQFF,TGCGCCAGCAGCCAAGCTCCGGGACTAGTGGGTTCTGAGCAGTTCTTC
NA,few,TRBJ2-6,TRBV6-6,CASSSRASLGANVLTF,TGTGCCAGCAGTTCAAGGGCCTCCTTGGGGGCCAACGTCCTGACTTTC
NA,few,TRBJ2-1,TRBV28,CASSLLTARRDGSYNEQFF,TGTGCCAGCAGTCTCCTCACCGCCCGCCGGGACGGATCCTACAATGAGCAGTTCTTC
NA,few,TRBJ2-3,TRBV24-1,CATSDPRWREMSTDTQYF,TGTGCCACCAGTGATCCCCGCTGGAGGGAGATGAGCACAGATACGCAGTATTTT
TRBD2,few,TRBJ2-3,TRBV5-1,CASSLEPTSALRTQYF,TGCGCCAGCAGCTTGGAACCGACTAGCGCCCTGCGTACGCAGTATTTT
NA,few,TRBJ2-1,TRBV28,CASLGEVSSYNEQFF,TGTGCCAGCCTAGGGGAAGTTAGCTCCTACAATGAGCAGTTCTTC
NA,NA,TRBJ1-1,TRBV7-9,CASSGRASTEAFF,TGTGCCAGCAGCGGCCGAGCAAGCACTGAAGCTTTCTTT
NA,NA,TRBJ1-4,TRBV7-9,CASRATADGGKLFF,TGTGCCAGCAGAGCGACAGCCGATGGGGGAAAACTGTTTTTT
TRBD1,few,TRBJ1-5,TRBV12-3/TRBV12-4,CASSSLATGDLGGNQPQHF,TGTGCCAGCAGTTCTTTGGCGACAGGGGACCTTGGGGGCAATCAGCCCCAGCATTTT
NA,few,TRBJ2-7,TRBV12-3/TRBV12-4,CASSPTPGEQYF,TGTGCCAGCAGTCCCACGCCGGGGGAGCAGTACTTC
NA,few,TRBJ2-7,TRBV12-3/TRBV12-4,CASSLVITEQYF,TGTGCCAGCAGTTTAGTCATCACGGAGCAGTACTTC
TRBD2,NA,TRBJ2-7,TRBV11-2,CASSPWFSGRDEQYF,TGTGCCAGCAGCCCCTGGTTTAGCGGGAGAGATGAGCAGTACTTT
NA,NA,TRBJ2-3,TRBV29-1,CSVVWADAGDTQYF,TGCAGCGTTGTCTGGGCAGACGCAGGGGATACGCAGTATTTT
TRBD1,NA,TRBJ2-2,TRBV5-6,CASSQGQRIWEELFF,TGTGCCAGCAGTCAGGGACAGAGGATATGGGAGGAGCTGTTTTTT
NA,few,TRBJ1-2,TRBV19,CASSMLNPNYGYTF,TGTGCCAGTAGTATGTTAAACCCGAACTATGGCTACACCTTC
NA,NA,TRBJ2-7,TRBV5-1,CASSLAVGANEQYF,TGCGCCAGCAGCTTGGCCGTGGGGGCAAACGAGCAGTACTTC
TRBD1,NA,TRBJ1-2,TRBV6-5,CASSPTRGGGYTF,TGTGCCAGCAGTCCCACCAGGGGGGGTGGCTACACCTTC
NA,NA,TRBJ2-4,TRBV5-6,CASSLVLENIQYF,TGTGCCAGCAGCTTGGTACTGGAAAACATTCAGTACTTC
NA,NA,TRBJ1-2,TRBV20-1,CSASHRSEGRYGYTF,TGCAGTGCTAGCCATCGGTCGGAGGGGAGATATGGCTACACCTTC
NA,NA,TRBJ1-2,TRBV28,CASGRDGYGYTF,TGTGCCAGCGGACGGGATGGTTATGGCTACACCTTC
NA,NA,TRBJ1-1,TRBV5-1,CASSPAGMKNTEAFF,TGCGCCAGCAGCCCCGCAGGGATGAAGAACACTGAAGCTTTCTTT
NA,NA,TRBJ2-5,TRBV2,CASSIQGETQYF,TGTGCCAGCAGTATTCAAGGAGAGACCCAGTACTTC
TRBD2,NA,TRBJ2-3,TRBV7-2,CASKRELSTDTQYF,TGTGCCAGCAAGCGGGAGTTAAGCACAGATACGCAGTATTTT
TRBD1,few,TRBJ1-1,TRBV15,CATKVDRGPTEAFF,TGTGCCACCAAGGTGGACAGGGGCCCCACTGAAGCTTTCTTT
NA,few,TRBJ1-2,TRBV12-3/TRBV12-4,CASSLGYRDKDGYTF,TGTGCCAGCAGTTTAGGATACAGGGACAAGGATGGCTACACCTTC
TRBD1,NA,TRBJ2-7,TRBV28,CASSIAGTGSYEQYF,TGTGCCAGCAGTATTGCCGGGACAGGGTCCTACGAGCAGTACTTC
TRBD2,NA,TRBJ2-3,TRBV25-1,CASSDRGGRTRRTDTQYF,TGTGCCAGCAGTGACCGAGGAGGTCGGACTAGGAGGACAGATACGCAGTATTTT
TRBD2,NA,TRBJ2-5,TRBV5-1,CASSFNRLAGYQETQYF,TGCGCCAGCAGCTTTAATAGACTAGCGGGCTACCAAGAGACCCAGTACTTC
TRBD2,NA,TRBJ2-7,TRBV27,CASRRILSGGPSEQYF,TGTGCCAGCAGACGGATACTTAGCGGGGGGCCTTCCGAGCAGTACTTC
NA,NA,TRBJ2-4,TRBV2,CASRYTGAKNIQYF,TGTGCCAGCAGATACACCGGAGCCAAAAACATTCAGTACTTC
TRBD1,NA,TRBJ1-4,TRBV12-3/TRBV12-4,CASREGTGWANEKLFF,TGTGCCAGCAGAGAAGGGACAGGGTGGGCTAATGAAAAACTGTTTTTT
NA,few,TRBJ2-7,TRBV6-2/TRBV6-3,CASSQEYYEQYF,TGTGCCAGCAGTCAAGAGTACTACGAGCAGTACTTC
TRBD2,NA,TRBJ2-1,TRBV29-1,CSVAGREGLYHEQFF,TGCAGCGTTGCGGGGCGGGAGGGCCTATACCATGAGCAGTTCTTC
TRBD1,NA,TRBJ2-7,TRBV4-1,CASIQEEDRTYEQYF,TGCGCCAGCATCCAAGAGGAGGACAGGACCTACGAGCAGTACTTC
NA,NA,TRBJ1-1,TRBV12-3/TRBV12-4,CASIRGRGTEAFF,TGTGCCAGCATTCGCGGTCGAGGCACTGAGGCTTTCTTT
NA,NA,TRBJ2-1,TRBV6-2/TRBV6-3,CASSSGLTGNEQFF,TGTGCCAGCAGTTCGGGGTTGACCGGGAATGAGCAGTTCTTC
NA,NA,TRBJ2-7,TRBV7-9,CASSLWDTYYEQYF,TGTGCCAGCAGCTTATGGGACACTTACTACGAGCAGTACTTC
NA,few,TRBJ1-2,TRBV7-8,CASTSGYGYTF,TGTGCCAGCACCTCGGGGTATGGCTACACCTTC
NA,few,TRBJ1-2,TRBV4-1,CASSQDLGEYGYTF,TGCGCCAGCAGCCAAGATCTAGGCGAATATGGCTACACCTTC
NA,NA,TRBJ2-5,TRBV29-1,CSVDGAIGTQYF,TGCAGCGTTGACGGTGCCATAGGGACCCAGTACTTC
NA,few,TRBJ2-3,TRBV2,CASSEPPVDVDTQYF,TGTGCCAGCAGTGAACCCCCGGTGGATGTAGATACGCAGTATTTT
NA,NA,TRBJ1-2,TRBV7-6,CASSFLESREGGYTF,TGTGCCAGCAGCTTCCTCGAAAGCAGGGAGGGAGGCTACACCTTC
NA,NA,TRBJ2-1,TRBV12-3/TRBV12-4,CASRPGELWNNEQFF,TGTGCCAGCAGACCCGGGGAGCTGTGGAACAATGAGCAGTTCTTC
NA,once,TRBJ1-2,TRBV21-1,CASSNTRGACSHNYGYTF,TGTGCCAGCAGCAACACCAGGGGAGCCTGCTCCCATAACTATGGCTACACCTTC
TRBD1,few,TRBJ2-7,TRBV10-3,CAIRGQGDGEQYF,TGTGCCATCAGGGGACAGGGGGATGGTGAGCAGTACTTC
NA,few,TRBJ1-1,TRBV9,CASSGTGRSATEAFF,TGTGCCAGCAGCGGAACAGGGAGATCGGCCACTGAAGCTTTCTTT
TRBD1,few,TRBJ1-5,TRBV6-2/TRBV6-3,CASSWDSYSNQPQHF,TGTGCCAGCAGCTGGGACAGCTATAGCAATCAGCCCCAGCATTTT
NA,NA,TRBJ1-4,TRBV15,CATSRDSGVATNEKLFF,TGTGCCACCAGCAGAGATTCTGGAGTTGCAACTAATGAAAAACTGTTTTTT